This T cell receptor (beta chain) was identified in a study of T cell responses to AZD1222 COVID-19 vaccine. V trimming: 6 bases; J trimming: 4 bases; junction bases outside the gene matches: 8. The CDR3 runs to 15 residues. Per the germline V gene, CDR1 is MNHEY and CDR2 is SVGAGI. This table comes from immunoSEQ multiplex PCR, and its TCRdb copy is limited to in-frame clones, with some not included. This repertoire shows tens of thousands of clones, 84% found once; its top ten account for 20%. The sequencing here drew on peripheral blood, taken on day 0 of AZD1222 vaccination. The rearrangement joins TRBV6-5 to TRBJ1-3, with 8 bases that match TRBD1. This clonotype originated in an adult in good health. CDR3 in DNA: TGTGCCAGCAGCCCCGCGCAGGGGGCAGGAAACACCATATATTTT. It encodes CASSPAQGAGNTIYF.